This T cell receptor beta chain appears in the sequencing data of a study of T cell responses to AZD1222 COVID-19 vaccine. At the level of the study: Investigators merged groups given second doses at roughly 4 or roughly 12 weeks. Study-level points and caveats: Clonal diversity may have been underestimated, and the donors were mostly white British, with more females than males.

TCRdb keeps only in-frame clones here, not all; method: immunoSEQ multiplex PCR. Found here are 40,000 to 55,000 clones, 80% of them singletons; the top ten hold about 3.6%. CDR1 SGHNT and CDR2 YYREEE come from the germline V gene (reference sequence). Trimming stripped 1 base from V and 4 bases from J, with 11 bases between. The CDR3 runs to 14 residues. On this clone: Its antigen is not known.

The J gene is TRBJ1-2, the V gene TRBV5-4, with a weak D call TRBD1 (6 bases). The TCR sequence derives from an adult in good health. The starting material was peripheral blood, obtained on day 0 of AZD1222 vaccination. CDR3 sequence: CASSLQEGGYGYTF. The CDR3 nucleotides are TGTGCCAGCAGCTTGCAAGAGGGGGGCTATGGCTACACCTTC.